Listed here is a single T cell receptor beta chain. Antigen specificity is unknown. This sample is part of a study of T cell responses to AZD1222 COVID-19 vaccine. TCRdb's table, derived via immunoSEQ multiplex PCR, lists solely in-frame clones and lacks some. The sample lists 75,000 to 90,000 clones, roughly 90% occurring once. The CDR3 runs to 13 residues. V was pared by 5 bases and J by 6 bases, with 14 bases between. CDR1 is SGHTA, CDR2 FQGNSA, per germline. Second-dose intervals near 4 or 12 weeks were combined. Study observations and caveats: Nearly half of spike-specific TCRs reportedly target unmutated variant regions. The repertoires were collected only after the peak T cell response. Donors were mostly white British, more females; clonal diversity possibly underestimated.

The receptor was derived from an adult who received the AZD1222 COVID-19 vaccine. Sequenced material: peripheral blood, taken 28 days after the second AZD1222 dose. The chain carries TRBV7-2 and TRBJ2-7; D gene unclear. For the CDR3, the DNA is TGTGCCAGCAGCCGTGGGGTACTCTCCGAGCAGTACTTC. It specifies CASSRGVLSEQYF.